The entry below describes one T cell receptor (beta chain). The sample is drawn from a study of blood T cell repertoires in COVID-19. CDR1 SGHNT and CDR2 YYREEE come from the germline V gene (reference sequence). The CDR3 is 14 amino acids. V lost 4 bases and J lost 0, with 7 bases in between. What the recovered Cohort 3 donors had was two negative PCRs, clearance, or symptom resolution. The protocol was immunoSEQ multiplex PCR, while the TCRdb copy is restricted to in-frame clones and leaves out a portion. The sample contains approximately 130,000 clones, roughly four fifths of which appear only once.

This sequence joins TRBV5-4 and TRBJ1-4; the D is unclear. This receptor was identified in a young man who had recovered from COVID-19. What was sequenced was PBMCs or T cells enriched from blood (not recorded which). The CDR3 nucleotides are TGTGCCAGCAGCGCGGGAGCAACTAATGAAAAACTGTTTTTT. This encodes CASSAGATNEKLFF.